This TCR beta chain emerged from a study of blood T cell repertoires in COVID-19. Study background: PBMCs, B-cell-depleted T cells, or T cells provided the cDNA or gDNA that made up the material.

As processed by the authors: The authors estimated nucleated cell counts from reference gene primer amplification. Clones were read by immunoSEQ multiplex PCR, and TCRdb kept only the in-frame ones, dropping some. The V and J calls and clone size are taken from that table; D and trimming were inferred from the DNA. The table includes more than 60,000 clones, approximately 86% detected once. Recruited during active infection, patients (from Seattle) were subsequently followed longitudinally. The CDR3 extends over 15 amino acids. The V and J ends lost 0 bases and 2 bases respectively, with 11 bases between them. Per the germline V gene, CDR1 is LGHDT and CDR2 is YNNKEL (reference sequence).

The J gene is TRBJ2-7, the V gene TRBV3-1 (or the pseudogene TRBV3-2); tentative D call: TRBD1 (5 bases). Specimen: peripheral blood. The TCR sequence derives from a man older than 75 with COVID-19, enrolled during active disease. The CDR3 nucleotides are TGTGCCAGCAGCCAAGACAACAGGAGACCCTACGAGCAGTACTTC. Protein sequence: CASSQDNRRPYEQYF.